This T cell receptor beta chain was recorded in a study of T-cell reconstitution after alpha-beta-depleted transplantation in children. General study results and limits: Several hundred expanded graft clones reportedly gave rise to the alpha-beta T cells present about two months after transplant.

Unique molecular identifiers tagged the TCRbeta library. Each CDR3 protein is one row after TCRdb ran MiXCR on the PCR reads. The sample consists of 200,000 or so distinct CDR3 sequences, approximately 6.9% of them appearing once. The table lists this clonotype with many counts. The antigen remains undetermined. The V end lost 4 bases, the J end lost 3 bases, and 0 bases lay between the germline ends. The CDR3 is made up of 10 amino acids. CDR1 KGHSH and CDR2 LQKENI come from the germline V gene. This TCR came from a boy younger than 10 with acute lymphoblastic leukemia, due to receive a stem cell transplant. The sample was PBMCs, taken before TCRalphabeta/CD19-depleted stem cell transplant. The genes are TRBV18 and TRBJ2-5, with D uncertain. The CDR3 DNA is TGTGCCAGCTCACAAGAGACCCAGTACTTC. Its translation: CASSQETQYF. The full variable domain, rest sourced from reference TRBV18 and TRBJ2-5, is NAGVMQNPRHLVRRRGQEARLRCSPMKGHSHVYWYRQLPEEGLKFMVYLQKENIIDESGMPKERFSAEFPKEGPSILRIQQVVRGDSAAYFCASSQETQYFGPGTRLLVL.